Detailed here is one T cell receptor (beta chain). Clones were sequenced by immunoSEQ multiplex PCR, and TCRdb holds only the in-frame ones, with some missing. The sample includes about 360,000 clones, approximately 86% seen only once; the top ten take roughly 7.2%. The sample comes from a study of blood T cell repertoires in COVID-19. Study in general: Acute and convalescent COVID-19 specimens originated in the United States, Italy and Spain.

Trimming removed 3 bases from V and 6 bases from J, with 14 bases in between. CDR1 is LNHDA, CDR2 SQIVND, per germline (reference sequence). This CDR3 is 14 amino acids long. This TCR derives from a woman aged 60-70 years with COVID-19, enrolled during active disease. Sequenced input: peripheral blood. The V and J genes are TRBV19 and TRBJ1-1; maybe TRBD1 (5 bases). In DNA, the CDR3 is TGTGCCAGTAGTATCCCGGGCGCGGGACCTGAAGCTTTCTTT. Protein sequence: CASSIPGAGPEAFF.